This T cell receptor (beta chain) was recorded in a study of blood T cell repertoires in COVID-19. Study overall: From the United States, Italy and Spain came samples of acute and convalescent COVID-19.

Participants were aged 18 to 89 years from 20 to 30 US areas. Which cohort a participant joined came from the clinical history participants gave. Sequenced by immunoSEQ multiplex PCR; TCRdb stores in-frame clones only, minus some. The sample lists roughly 400,000 clones; roughly 84% were seen once. Germline V lookup: CDR1 MGHRA, CDR2 YSYEKL. The CDR3 covers 14 residues. Germline trimming cut 4 bases from V and 6 bases from J; bases unmatched to any gene: 5. The V call is TRBV4-1, the J call TRBJ2-1; 8 bases are a match to TRBD1. The clonotype was recovered from a woman aged 18-29 years who had been exposed to COVID-19. Input material: PBMCs or T cells enriched from blood (not recorded which). CDR3 sequence reads: CASSPGGMGNEQFF. CDR3 sequence (DNA): TGCGCCAGCAGCCCAGGGGGCATGGGCAATGAGCAGTTCTTC.